Following are 31 T cell receptor beta chains from one sample sequenced in a study of T cells in Graves' hyperthyroidism and ophthalmopathy. What was amplified from RNA transcripts were TCR beta CDR3 regions. During a first-round RT-PCR of the TCR CDR3, the HTBI primer set was used. TCRdb itself ran the multiplex PCR reads through MiXCR, one entry per CDR3 protein. The sample comprises around 340,000 distinct CDR3 sequences, over 15% of which are singletons, and about 53% rests with the top ten. Material for sequencing was blood. Receptor source: a woman between 45 and 65 years old with Graves' hyperthyroidism.

This clonotype has a handful of counts. The chain couples TRBV5-1 to TRBJ2-1; D is ambiguous. The length of the CDR3 is 14 residues. Germline V gene sequence: CDR1 SGHRS, CDR2 YFSETQ. The V and J ends lost 2 bases and 4 bases respectively, with 10 bases between them. The CDR3: CASSLGRGYNEQFF. The CDR3 DNA reads TGCGCCAGCAGCTTAGGACGTGGGTACAATGAGCAGTTCTTC. Variable domain in full (rest from reference TRBV5-1 and TRBJ2-1): KAGVTQTPRYLIKTRGQQVTLSCSPISGHRSVSWYQQTPGQGLQFLFEYFSETQRNKGNFPGRFSGRQFSNSRSEMNVSTLELGDSALYLCASSLGRGYNEQFFGPGTRLTVL.

This clonotype was seen many times. The V call is TRBV5-1, the J call TRBJ1-6, with no clear D. The CDR3 is made up of 13 amino acids. V lost 0 bases and J lost 9, with 7 bases in between. Looked up from germline, CDR1 is SGHRS and CDR2 is YFSETQ. Here the CDR3 reads CASSLVGVSPLHF. Here the CDR3 DNA reads TGCGCCAGCAGCTTGGTTGGGGTTTCACCCCTCCACTTT.

This clonotype was counted many times. J is TRBJ2-5 and V is TRBV6-5; D is unresolved. V lost 0 bases and J lost 5, with 13 bases in between. This CDR3 spans 15 amino acids. Germline CDR1 reads MNHEY; CDR2 reads SVGAGI. The CDR3 loop is CASSYSRGAAETQYF. For the CDR3, the DNA is TGTGCCAGCAGTTACTCGAGAGGTGCTGCTGAGACCCAGTACTTC.

This clonotype has only a few counts. V gene TRBV19 combines with J gene TRBJ1-3; no reliable D call. CDR1 and CDR2 (germline): LNHDA, SQIVND (reference sequence). The CDR3 has 16 residues. V was trimmed by 5 bases and J by 4 bases, leaving 18 bases between them. CDR3 residues: CASSLDGWSSGNTIYF. Here the CDR3 DNA reads TGTGCCAGTAGTCTTGACGGGTGGAGCTCCGGAAACACCATATATTTT.

This clonotype was counted only a few times. V and J are TRBV7-8 and TRBJ2-2; 7 bases are a match to TRBD1. CDR3 length: 15 amino acids. Trimming cost V 5 bases and J 4 bases; bases outside gene matches: 7. Germline CDR1 and CDR2: SGHVS and FQNEAQ. CDR3 sequence: CASSPTGRSTGELFF. The CDR3, as DNA: TGTGCCAGCAGCCCGACAGGGCGGAGCACCGGGGAGCTGTTTTTT.

In its sample, this clonotype was seen many times. The V gene is TRBV5-1, the J gene TRBJ2-5; the D is unclear. Trimming took 4 bases from V and 1 from J, leaving 17 bases between them. Germline-derived CDR1 and CDR2 are SGHRS and YFSETQ. This CDR3 comprises 16 residues. CDR3: CASSLVVGSTQETQYF. CDR3 DNA sequence: TGCGCCAGCAGCCTAGTCGTTGGCAGCACCCAAGAGACCCAGTACTTC. Looking up the rest from reference TRBV5-1 and TRBJ2-5 gives the full variable domain: KAGVTQTPRYLIKTRGQQVTLSCSPISGHRSVSWYQQTPGQGLQFLFEYFSETQRNKGNFPGRFSGRQFSNSRSEMNVSTLELGDSALYLCASSLVVGSTQETQYFGPGTRLLVL.

This clonotype was seen more than once but under ten times. The rearrangement uses TRBV7-3 and TRBJ2-3; perhaps D is TRBD1 or TRBD2 (5 bases each). The V gene lost 1 base and the J gene lost 2 bases, with 10 bases spanning the gap. This CDR3 spans 15 amino acids. Germline V gene data show CDR1 as SGHTA and CDR2 as FQGTGA. The DNA of the CDR3 is TGTGCCAGCAGCTTAAGAGGGGCTACCACAGATACGCAGTATTTT. Its translation: CASSLRGATTDTQYF.

This clonotype has more than one count but fewer than ten. This chain links TRBV9 with TRBJ2-3; no clear D. Germline V gene data show CDR1 as SGDLS and CDR2 as YYNGEE. There are 14 residues in the CDR3. The V and J ends lost 0 bases and 2 bases respectively, with 7 bases between them. DNA for the CDR3: TGTGCCAGCAGCGTAGGGCAGTACACAGATACGCAGTATTTT. The encoded protein is CASSVGQYTDTQYF.

This rearrangement joins TRBV7-2 to TRBJ1-1, with 7 nucleotides matching TRBD1. The CDR3 is made up of 14 amino acids. Germline V gene sequence: CDR1 SGHTA, CDR2 FQGNSA. V was clipped by 0 bases and J by 4 bases; unmatched bases: 2. The CDR3 nucleotides read TGTGCCAGCAGCTTAGCTGACAGGGTCACTGAAGCTTTCTTT. Residues: CASSLADRVTEAFF.

This chain uses TRBV9 with TRBJ2-3; TRBD2 agrees at 10 bases. Germline V lookup: CDR1 SGDLS, CDR2 YYNGEE. This CDR3 comprises 16 residues. Losses at the gene ends were 3 bases for V and 0 bases for J; bases not matched to a gene: 4. The CDR3 reads CASSGQTSGSTDTQYF. For the CDR3, the DNA is TGTGCCAGCAGCGGACAGACTAGCGGGAGCACAGATACGCAGTATTTT. Supplemented by reference TRBV9 and TRBJ2-3, the full variable domain reads DSGVTQTPKHLITATGQRVTLRCSPRSGDLSVYWYQQSLDQGLQFLIQYYNGEERAKGNILERFSAQQFPDLHSELNLSSLELGDSALYFCASSGQTSGSTDTQYFGPGTRLTVL.

This clonotype came up many times. A junction end diverges from the germline sequence, so it may reflect a read error. This rearrangement joins TRBV7-6 to TRBJ2-5; 10 bases align to TRBD2. The V gene's germline CDR1 is SGHVS and CDR2 FNYEAQ. The CDR3 length is 15 residues. The CDR3 reads CASSLASGSQETQYF. DNA for the CDR3: TGCGCCAGCAGCTTGGCTAGCGGGAGCCAAGAGACCCAGTACTTC.

This sequence joins TRBV30 and TRBJ1-1, with D perhaps matching TRBD1 (6 bases). Germline CDR1 GTSNPN, CDR2 SVGIG (reference sequence). The CDR3 is 13 residues long. V lost 2 bases and J lost 6, with 13 bases in between. CDR3 amino acids: CAWSPGAGAEAFF. In nucleotides, the CDR3 is TGTGCCTGGAGTCCAGGGGCCGGGGCTGAAGCTTTCTTT.

This clonotype was seen only a few times. This rearrangement joins TRBV7-9 to TRBJ1-5; 7 bases match TRBD1. Germline CDR1 reads SEHNR; CDR2 reads FQNEAQ (reference sequence). J gave up 4 bases and V 8 bases, and 5 bases lay outside the gene matches. CDR3 length: 13 amino acids. The CDR3 sequence: CASRGTENQPQHF. CDR3 sequence (DNA): TGTGCCAGCCGGGGGACAGAGAATCAGCCCCAGCATTTT. Drawing the rest from reference TRBV7-9 and TRBJ1-5, the complete variable domain is DTGVSQNPRHKITKRGQNVTFRCDPISEHNRLYWYRQTLGQGPEFLTYFQNEAQLEKSRLLSDRFSAERPKGSFSTLEIQRTEQGDSAMYLCASRGTENQPQHFGDGTRLSIL.

This clonotype was detected a few times. The CDR3 DNA reads as TGTGCCAGCAGGCCGCGGGACGGCTACGAGCAGTACTTC. Protein product: CASRPRDGYEQYF. The genes are TRBV28 and TRBJ2-7, with D possibly TRBD2 on 6 matching bases. The CDR3 loop spans 13 amino acids. Trimming took 6 bases from V and 3 from J, leaving 12 bases between them. Germline V lookup: CDR1 MDHEN, CDR2 SYDVKM.

This clonotype was seen at least ten times. The chain uses TRBV11-2 and TRBJ2-3; weak D call: TRBD2 (5 bases). Per the germline V gene, CDR1 is SGHAT and CDR2 is FQNNGV. V was clipped by 7 bases and J by 2 bases, with 16 bases between them. This CDR3 spans 15 amino acids. The CDR3 sequence is CASNVEASPTDTQYF. The CDR3 coding sequence is TGTGCCAGCAATGTGGAGGCCTCCCCCACAGATACGCAGTATTTT. Full variable domain (outside the CDR3, taken from reference TRBV11-2 and TRBJ2-3): EAGVAQSPRYKIIEKRQSVAFWCNPISGHATLYWYQQILGQGPKLLIQFQNNGVVDDSQLPKDRFSAERLKGVDSTLKIQPAKLEDSAVYLCASNVEASPTDTQYFGPGTRLTVL.

In this sample, this clonotype turned up many times. An end of the junction does not agree with germline; a read error may underlie this. The chain combines TRBV11-2 with TRBJ2-5; a possible D gene is TRBD2 (6 bases). Germline-derived CDR1 and CDR2 are SGHAT and FQNNGV. The CDR3 contains 15 residues. This CDR3 reads CATSLWFGGQETQYF. CDR3 in DNA: TGTGCCACCAGCTTATGGTTCGGGGGTCAGGAGACCCAGTACTTC.

This clonotype was found many times. The chain carries TRBV20-1 and TRBJ2-4, with 10 bases fitting TRBD2. The CDR3 covers 14 residues. Germline lookup yields CDR1 DFQATT and CDR2 SNEGSKA (reference sequence). J lost 4 bases, V lost 3 bases, and 3 bases had no gene match. CDR3 DNA: TGCAGTGCTAGTCTAGCGGGAGCGAAAAACATTCAGTACTTC. Translated: CSASLAGAKNIQYF.

This chain uses TRBV6-1 with TRBJ2-2, with 10 bases matching TRBD2. The ends lost 5 bases at V and 4 bases at J; junction bases unmatched: 10. The CDR3 runs to 17 residues. Per the germline V gene, CDR1 is MNHNS and CDR2 is SASEGT. CDR3 sequence reads: CASSLPVGTSATGELFF. DNA of the CDR3: TGTGCCAGCAGTTTACCCGTAGGGACTAGCGCCACCGGGGAGCTGTTTTTT.

There are many counts of this clonotype. The CDR3 reads CASSLRTGFTGELFF. CDR3 in DNA: TGTGCCAGCAGTCTCCGGACAGGATTCACCGGGGAGCTGTTTTTT. V and J are TRBV27 and TRBJ2-2; TRBD1 matches 7 bases. The germline gives CDR1 MNHEY, CDR2 SMNVEV (reference sequence). There are 15 residues in the CDR3. V gave up 5 bases and J gave up 4 bases; unmatched junction bases: 7.

This clonotype showed up just a few times. The chain uses TRBV6-2 or TRBV6-3 and TRBJ2-7; 9 positions agree with TRBD2. The germline V gene encodes CDR1 MNHEY and CDR2 SVGEGT. J was trimmed by 0 bases and V by 4 bases; bases with no gene match: 1. The CDR3 totals 14 residues. The CDR3 loop is CASSLAGVSYEQYV. CDR3 in DNA: TGTGCCAGCAGTTTAGCGGGGGTCTCCTACGAGCAGTACGTC.

There are a few counts of this clonotype. The chain employs TRBV7-9 and TRBJ1-1; 7 bases match TRBD1. Unmatched junction bases numbered 4, after V lost 3 bases and J lost 6 bases. Per the germline V gene, CDR1 is SEHNR and CDR2 is FQNEAQ (reference sequence). This CDR3 comprises 13 residues. Written as DNA, the CDR3 is TGTGCCAGCAGCTTTCAAGGGGGCGCTGAAGCTTTCTTT. This sequence encodes CASSFQGGAEAFF.

The V call is TRBV5-1, the J call TRBJ2-5, with 9 bases matching TRBD1. This CDR3 is built from 16 residues. The V segment lost 2 bases and the J segment 5 bases; nucleotides outside the gene matches: 10. Germline V CDR1 and CDR2: SGHRS, YFSETQ. The DNA for the CDR3 is TGCGCCAGCAGCTTAATAACAGGGGGCAGGAGGGAGACCCAGTACTTC. It is translated as CASSLITGGRRETQYF.

This clonotype was recorded at least ten times. The J gene is TRBJ1-1, the V gene TRBV19; tentatively, D is TRBD1 (6 bases). Germline CDR1 and CDR2: LNHDA and SQIVND (reference sequence). The V and J ends lost 7 bases and 3 bases respectively, with 12 bases between them. The CDR3 runs 13 residues. In DNA form, the CDR3 reads TGTGCCAGTATGGGCCAGGGGCACACTGAAGCTTTCTTT. This gives the protein CASMGQGHTEAFF.

This clonotype has at least ten counts. J is TRBJ2-1 and V is TRBV5-1; TRBD1 is a possible D gene (5 bases). Between the trimmed V and J ends, which lost 0 bases and 6 bases, there was a span of 7 bases. The CDR3 has 13 residues. Germline assignment: CDR1 SGHRS and CDR2 YFSETQ. The CDR3 region is CASSLGGFNEQFF. In nucleotides, the CDR3 is TGCGCCAGCAGCTTGGGGGGCTTCAATGAGCAGTTCTTC.

In its sample, this clonotype was seen many times. The chain couples TRBV6-2 or TRBV6-3 to TRBJ1-1, with D hard to call. There are 13 residues in the CDR3. Germline V gives CDR1 MNHEY, CDR2 SVGEGT. V was pared by 2 bases and J by 5 bases, with 9 bases between. CDR3 in amino acids: CASSYNERTEAFF. Written as DNA, the CDR3 is TGTGCCAGCAGTTACAACGAAAGGACTGAAGCTTTCTTT.

This clonotype was picked up a small number of times. The chain couples TRBV20-1 to TRBJ1-4; D remains ambiguous. Germline loops: CDR1 DFQATT, CDR2 SNEGSKA (reference sequence). The CDR3 length is 11 residues. Trimming cost V 0 bases and J 8 bases, with 4 bases left between them. The CDR3 nucleotides read TGCAGTGCTAGAGAAGACGAAAAACTGTTTTTT. As protein: CSAREDEKLFF.

The J gene is TRBJ2-7, the V gene TRBV20-1; 8 positions agree with TRBD1. Per the germline V gene, CDR1 is DFQATT and CDR2 is SNEGSKA (reference sequence). There are 13 residues in the CDR3. The ends lost 1 base at V and 3 bases at J; junction bases unmatched: 2. The CDR3 protein is CSARGTGYYEQYF. The CDR3 bases are TGCAGTGCTAGAGGGACAGGGTACTACGAGCAGTACTTC.

This rearrangement joins TRBV6-1 to TRBJ1-5; 9 bases are shared with TRBD1. The V and J ends lost 6 bases and 5 bases, in that order; junction bases with no gene match: 2. This CDR3 contains 13 residues. Germline V lookup: CDR1 MNHNS, CDR2 SASEGT. The CDR3 DNA follows: TGTGCCAGCAGGAGGACAGGGGATCAGCCCCAGCATTTT. This gives the protein CASRRTGDQPQHF.

This clonotype came up many times. V usage is TRBV11-2 and J usage is TRBJ2-3, with TRBD2 matching 10 bases. Germline lookup yields CDR1 SGHAT and CDR2 FQNNGV. This CDR3 has 15 residues. J gave up 4 bases and V 2 bases, and 3 bases lay outside the gene matches. CDR3: CASSLLAGAADTQYF. In DNA, the CDR3 is TGTGCCAGCAGCTTACTAGCGGGAGCGGCAGATACGCAGTATTTT.

Ten or more counts support this clonotype. V is TRBV20-1 and J is TRBJ2-2; maybe TRBD1 (5 bases). Germline assignment: CDR1 DFQATT and CDR2 SNEGSKA (reference sequence). The CDR3 has 14 amino acids. Trimming removed 2 bases at V and 2 bases at J, with 9 bases between. CDR3 region: CSARRGLNTGELFF. Written as DNA, the CDR3 is TGCAGTGCTAGAAGGGGCCTTAACACCGGGGAGCTGTTTTTT.

V gene TRBV28 combines with J gene TRBJ2-1, with TRBD2 matching over 7 bases. Per germline, CDR1 MDHEN and CDR2 SYDVKM. The CDR3 runs 15 residues. V gave up 8 bases and J gave up 5 bases; unmatched junction bases: 12. CDR3 in DNA: TGTGCCAGCGCAGTTGTGGCTAGCGGTAACAATGAGCAGTTCTTC. The encoded protein is CASAVVASGNNEQFF. The full variable domain, its missing parts supplied by reference TRBV28 and TRBJ2-1, is DVKVTQSSRYLVKRTGEKVFLECVQDMDHENMFWYRQDPGLGLRLIYFSYDVKMKEKGDIPEGYSVSREKKERFSLILESASTNQTSMYLCASAVVASGNNEQFFGPGTRLTVL.